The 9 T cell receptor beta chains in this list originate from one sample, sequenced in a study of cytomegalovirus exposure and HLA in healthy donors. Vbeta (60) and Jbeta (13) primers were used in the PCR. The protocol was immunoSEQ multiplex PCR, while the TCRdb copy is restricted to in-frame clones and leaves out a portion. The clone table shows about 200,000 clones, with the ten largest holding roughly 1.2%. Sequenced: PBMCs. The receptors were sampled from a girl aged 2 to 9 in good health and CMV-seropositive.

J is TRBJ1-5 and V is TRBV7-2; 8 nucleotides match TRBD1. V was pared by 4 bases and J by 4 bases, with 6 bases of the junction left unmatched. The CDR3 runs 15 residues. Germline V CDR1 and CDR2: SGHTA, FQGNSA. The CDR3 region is CASSSRTGLNQPQHF. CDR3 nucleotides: TGTGCCAGCAGCTCCAGGACAGGGTTAAATCAGCCCCAGCATTTT.

CDR3 in DNA: TGTGCCAGCAGTTCCCAGGGGCCACCCAAAAACATTCAGTACTTC. It codes for CASSSQGPPKNIQYF. The V call is TRBV28, the J call TRBJ2-4; possible D gene TRBD1, 6 bases. Trimming pared 4 bases from V and 2 bases from J, leaving 12 bases between. This CDR3 is built from 15 residues. The germline V gene has CDR1 MDHEN and CDR2 SYDVKM.

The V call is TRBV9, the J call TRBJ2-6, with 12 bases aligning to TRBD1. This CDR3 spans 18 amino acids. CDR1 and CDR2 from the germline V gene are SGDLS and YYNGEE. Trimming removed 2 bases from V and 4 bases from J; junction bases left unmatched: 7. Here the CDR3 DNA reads TGTGCCAGCAGCGTCTTGGGACAGGGGGCGCACGGGGCCAACGTCCTGACTTTC. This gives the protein CASSVLGQGAHGANVLTF.

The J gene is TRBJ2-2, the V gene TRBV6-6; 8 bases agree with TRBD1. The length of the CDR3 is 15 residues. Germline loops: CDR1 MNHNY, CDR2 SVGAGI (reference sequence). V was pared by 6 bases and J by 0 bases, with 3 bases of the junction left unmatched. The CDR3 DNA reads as TGTGCCAGCAGACTACAGGGGGCGAACACCGGGGAGCTGTTTTTT. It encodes CASRLQGANTGELFF.

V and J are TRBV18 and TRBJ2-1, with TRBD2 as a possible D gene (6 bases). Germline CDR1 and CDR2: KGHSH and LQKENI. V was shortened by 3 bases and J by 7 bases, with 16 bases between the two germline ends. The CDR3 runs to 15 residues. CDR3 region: CASSPWEVGYNEQFF. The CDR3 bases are TGTGCCAGCTCACCTTGGGAGGTTGGTTATAATGAGCAGTTCTTC.

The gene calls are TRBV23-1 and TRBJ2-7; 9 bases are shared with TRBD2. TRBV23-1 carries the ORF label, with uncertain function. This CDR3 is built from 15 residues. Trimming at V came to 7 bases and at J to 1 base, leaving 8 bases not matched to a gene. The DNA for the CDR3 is TGCGCCAGCAAAGAGGATAGCGGGAGTTCCTACGAGCAGTACTTC. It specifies CASKEDSGSSYEQYF.

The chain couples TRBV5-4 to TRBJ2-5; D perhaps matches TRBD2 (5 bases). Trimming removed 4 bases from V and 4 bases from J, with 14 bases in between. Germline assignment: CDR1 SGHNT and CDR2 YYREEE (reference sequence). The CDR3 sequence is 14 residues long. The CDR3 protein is CASSRPGSGETQYF. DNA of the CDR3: TGTGCCAGCAGCCGGCCGGGGTCGGGAGAGACCCAGTACTTC.

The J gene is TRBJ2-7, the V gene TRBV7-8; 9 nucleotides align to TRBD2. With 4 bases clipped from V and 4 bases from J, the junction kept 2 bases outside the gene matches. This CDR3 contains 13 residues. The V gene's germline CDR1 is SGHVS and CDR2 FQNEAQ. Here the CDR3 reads CASSSTSGYEQYF. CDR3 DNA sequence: TGTGCCAGCAGCTCGACTAGCGGTTACGAGCAGTACTTC. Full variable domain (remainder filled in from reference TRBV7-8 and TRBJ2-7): GAGVSQSPRYKVAKRGQDVALRCDPISGHVSLFWYQQALGQGPEFLTYFQNEAQLDKSGLPSDRFFAERPEGSVSTLKIQRTQQEDSAVYLCASSSTSGYEQYFGPGTRLTVT.

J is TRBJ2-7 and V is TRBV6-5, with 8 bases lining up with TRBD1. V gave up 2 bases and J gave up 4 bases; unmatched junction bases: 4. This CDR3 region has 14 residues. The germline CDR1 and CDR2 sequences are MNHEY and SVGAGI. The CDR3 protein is CASSYAGTGYEQYF. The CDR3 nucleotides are TGTGCCAGCAGTTACGCCGGGACAGGTTACGAGCAGTACTTC.